The present entry profiles one T cell receptor beta chain with its context. The antigen is not known. These data are taken from a study of T cell responses to AZD1222 COVID-19 vaccine. Profiled with immunoSEQ multiplex PCR; TCRdb holds only in-frame clones, not every one. The sample has 100,000 to 150,000 clones; about 87% are singletons. Study-wide findings and caveats: Among AZD1222 vaccinees, only five to seven were seropositive at baseline. CD4 TCRs covered the whole spike, strongest at regions 160-218 and 743-854. The donors showed a predominance of white British ancestry and of females, with possible underestimation of clonal diversity.

V lost 0 bases, J lost 5 bases, and 9 bases stayed unmatched. This CDR3 is built from 16 residues. Per germline, CDR1 SGHRS and CDR2 YFSETQ. The sequenced sample was peripheral blood, obtained on day 0 of AZD1222 vaccination. The receptor's source is an adult in good health. The V call is TRBV5-1, the J call TRBJ2-7; 9 bases agree with TRBD1. The CDR3 sequence: CASSLAGRQGVDEQYF. For the CDR3, the DNA is TGCGCCAGCAGCTTGGCCGGGAGACAGGGGGTGGACGAGCAGTACTTC.